The clone carrying this TCR beta chain was counted at least ten times. Its cognate antigen is unknown. The sample is drawn from a study of identical twins. In TCRdb, the 5' RACE reads were re-called with MiXCR into one record per CDR3 protein. The sample lists 200,000 to 250,000 distinct CDR3 sequences, approximately 7.1% occurring once. The CDR3 sequence is 16 residues long. V was trimmed by 1 base and J by 1 base, leaving 14 bases between them. Germline CDR1 MNHEY, CDR2 SVGEGT. General observations from the study: Where beta out-of-frame sequences were concerned, excess twin sharing was weaker.

The sample was also reused in another study, on T cells expressing NK-cell markers. That investigation notes: Sorted CD3+CD56-NKG2C+, CD3+CD56+NKG2C- and CD3+CD56+NKG2C+ T cells were the source of the TCR beta repertoires. Several donors showed these clonotypes also leading the CD3+CD56-NKG2C+ fraction.

V and J are TRBV6-2 or TRBV6-3 and TRBJ2-7, with D unresolved. The sequence was collected from a woman aged 18-29 years in good health. Input material: CD8+ T cells sorted from blood. CDR3 nucleotides: TGTGCCAGCAGTTACTTCAACACCGGGCCGTCCTACGAGCAGTACTTC. Its protein product is CASSYFNTGPSYEQYF.